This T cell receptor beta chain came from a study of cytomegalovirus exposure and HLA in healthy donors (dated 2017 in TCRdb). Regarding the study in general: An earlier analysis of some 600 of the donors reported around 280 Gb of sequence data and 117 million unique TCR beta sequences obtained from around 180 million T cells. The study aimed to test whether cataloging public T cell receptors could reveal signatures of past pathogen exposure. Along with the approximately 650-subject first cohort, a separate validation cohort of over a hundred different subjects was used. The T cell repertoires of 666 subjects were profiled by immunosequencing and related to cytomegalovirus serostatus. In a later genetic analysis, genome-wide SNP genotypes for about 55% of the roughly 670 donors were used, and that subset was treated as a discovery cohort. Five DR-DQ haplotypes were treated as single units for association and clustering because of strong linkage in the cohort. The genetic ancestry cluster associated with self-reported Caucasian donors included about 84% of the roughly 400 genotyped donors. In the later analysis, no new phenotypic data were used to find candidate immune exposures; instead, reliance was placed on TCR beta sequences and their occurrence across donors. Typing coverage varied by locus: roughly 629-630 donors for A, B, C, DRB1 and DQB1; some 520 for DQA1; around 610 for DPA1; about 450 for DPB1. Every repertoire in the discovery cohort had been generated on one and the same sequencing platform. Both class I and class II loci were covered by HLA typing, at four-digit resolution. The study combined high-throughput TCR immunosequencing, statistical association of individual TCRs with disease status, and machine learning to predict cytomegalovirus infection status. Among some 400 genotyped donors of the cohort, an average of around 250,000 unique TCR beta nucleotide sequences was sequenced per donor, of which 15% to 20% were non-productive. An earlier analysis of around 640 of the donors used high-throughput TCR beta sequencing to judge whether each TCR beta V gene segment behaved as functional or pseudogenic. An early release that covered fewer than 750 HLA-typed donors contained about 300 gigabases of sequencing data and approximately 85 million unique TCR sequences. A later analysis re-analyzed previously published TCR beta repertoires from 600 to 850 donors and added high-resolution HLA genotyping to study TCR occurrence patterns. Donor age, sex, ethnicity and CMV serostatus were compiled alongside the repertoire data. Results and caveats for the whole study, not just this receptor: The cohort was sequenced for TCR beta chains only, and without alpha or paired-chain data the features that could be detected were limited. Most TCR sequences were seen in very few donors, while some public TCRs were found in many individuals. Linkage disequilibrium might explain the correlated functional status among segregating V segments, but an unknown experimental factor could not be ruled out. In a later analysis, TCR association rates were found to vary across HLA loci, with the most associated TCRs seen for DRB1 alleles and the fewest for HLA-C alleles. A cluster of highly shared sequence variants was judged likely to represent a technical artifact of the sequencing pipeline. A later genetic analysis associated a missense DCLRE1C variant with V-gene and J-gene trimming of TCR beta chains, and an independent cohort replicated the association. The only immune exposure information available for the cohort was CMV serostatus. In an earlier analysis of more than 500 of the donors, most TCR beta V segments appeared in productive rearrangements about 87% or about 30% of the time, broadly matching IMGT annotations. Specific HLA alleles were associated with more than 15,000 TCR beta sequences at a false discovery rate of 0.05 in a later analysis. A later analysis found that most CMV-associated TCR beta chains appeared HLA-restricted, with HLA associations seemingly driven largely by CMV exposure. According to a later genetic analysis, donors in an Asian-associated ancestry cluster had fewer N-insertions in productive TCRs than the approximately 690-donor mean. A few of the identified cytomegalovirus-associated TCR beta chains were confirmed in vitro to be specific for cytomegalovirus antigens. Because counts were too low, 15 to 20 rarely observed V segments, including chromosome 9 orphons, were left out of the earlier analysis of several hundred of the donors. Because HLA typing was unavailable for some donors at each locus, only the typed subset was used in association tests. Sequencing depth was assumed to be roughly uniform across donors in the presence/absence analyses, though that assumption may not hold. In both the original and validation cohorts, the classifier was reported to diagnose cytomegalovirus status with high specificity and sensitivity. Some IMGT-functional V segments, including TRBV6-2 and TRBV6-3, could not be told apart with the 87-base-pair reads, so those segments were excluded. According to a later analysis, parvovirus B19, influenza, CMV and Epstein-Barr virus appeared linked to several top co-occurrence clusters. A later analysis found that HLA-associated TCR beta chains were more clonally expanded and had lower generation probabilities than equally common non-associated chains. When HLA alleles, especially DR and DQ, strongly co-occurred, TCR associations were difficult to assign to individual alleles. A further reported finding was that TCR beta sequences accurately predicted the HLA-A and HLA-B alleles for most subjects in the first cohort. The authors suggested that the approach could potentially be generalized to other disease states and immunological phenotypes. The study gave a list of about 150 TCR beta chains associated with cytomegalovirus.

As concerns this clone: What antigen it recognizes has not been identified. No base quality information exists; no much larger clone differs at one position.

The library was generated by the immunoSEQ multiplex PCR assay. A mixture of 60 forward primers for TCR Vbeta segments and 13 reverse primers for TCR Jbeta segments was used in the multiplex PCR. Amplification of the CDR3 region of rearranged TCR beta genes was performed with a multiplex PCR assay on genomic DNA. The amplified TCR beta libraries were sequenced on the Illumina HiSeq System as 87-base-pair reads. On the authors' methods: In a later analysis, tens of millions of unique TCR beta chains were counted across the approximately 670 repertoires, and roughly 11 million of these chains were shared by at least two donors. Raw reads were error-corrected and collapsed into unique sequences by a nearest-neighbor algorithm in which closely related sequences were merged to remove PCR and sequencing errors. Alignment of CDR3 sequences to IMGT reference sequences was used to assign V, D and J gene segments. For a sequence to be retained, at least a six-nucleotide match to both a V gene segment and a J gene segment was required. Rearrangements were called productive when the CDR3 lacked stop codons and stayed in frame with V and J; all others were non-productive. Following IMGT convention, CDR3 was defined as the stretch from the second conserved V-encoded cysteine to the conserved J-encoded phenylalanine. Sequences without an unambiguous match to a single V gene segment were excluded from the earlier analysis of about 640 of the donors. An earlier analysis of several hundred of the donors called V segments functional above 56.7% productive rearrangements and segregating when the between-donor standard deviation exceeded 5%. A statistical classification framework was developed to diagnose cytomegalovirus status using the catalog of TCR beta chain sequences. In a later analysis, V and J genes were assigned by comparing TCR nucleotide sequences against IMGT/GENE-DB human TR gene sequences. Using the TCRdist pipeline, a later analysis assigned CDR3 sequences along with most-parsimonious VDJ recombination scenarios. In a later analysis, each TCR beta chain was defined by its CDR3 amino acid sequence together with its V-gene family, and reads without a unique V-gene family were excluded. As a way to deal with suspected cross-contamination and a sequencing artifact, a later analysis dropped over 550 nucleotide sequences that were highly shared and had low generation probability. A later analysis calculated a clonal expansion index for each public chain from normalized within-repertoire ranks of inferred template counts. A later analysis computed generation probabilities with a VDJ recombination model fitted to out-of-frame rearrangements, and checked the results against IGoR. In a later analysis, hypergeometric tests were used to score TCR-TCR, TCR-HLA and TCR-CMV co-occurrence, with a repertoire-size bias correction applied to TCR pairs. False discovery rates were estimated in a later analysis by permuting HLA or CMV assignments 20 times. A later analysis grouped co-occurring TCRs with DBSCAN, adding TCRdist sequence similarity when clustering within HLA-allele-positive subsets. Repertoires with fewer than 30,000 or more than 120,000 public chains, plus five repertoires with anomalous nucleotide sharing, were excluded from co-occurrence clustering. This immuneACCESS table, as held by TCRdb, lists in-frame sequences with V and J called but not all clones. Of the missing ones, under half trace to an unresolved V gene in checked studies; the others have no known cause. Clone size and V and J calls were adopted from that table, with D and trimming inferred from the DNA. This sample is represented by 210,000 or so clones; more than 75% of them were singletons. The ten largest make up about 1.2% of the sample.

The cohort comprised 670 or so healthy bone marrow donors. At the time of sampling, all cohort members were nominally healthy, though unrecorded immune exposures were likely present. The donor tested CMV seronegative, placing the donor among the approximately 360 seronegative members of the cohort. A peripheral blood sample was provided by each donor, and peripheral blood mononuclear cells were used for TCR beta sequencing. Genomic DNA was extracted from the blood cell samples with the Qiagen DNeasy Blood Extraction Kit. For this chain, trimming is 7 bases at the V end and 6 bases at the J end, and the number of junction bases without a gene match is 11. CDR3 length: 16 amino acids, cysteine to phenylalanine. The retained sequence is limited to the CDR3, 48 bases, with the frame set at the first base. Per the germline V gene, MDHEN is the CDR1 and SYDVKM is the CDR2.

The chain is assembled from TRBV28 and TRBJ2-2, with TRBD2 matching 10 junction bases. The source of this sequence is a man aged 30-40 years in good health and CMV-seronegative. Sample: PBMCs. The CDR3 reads CASTTSLAGGSGELFF. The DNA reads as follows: TGTGCCAGCACCACGTCTTTAGCGGGAGGTTCCGGGGAGCTGTTTTTT.